This T cell receptor (beta chain) originates from a study of T cells in Graves' hyperthyroidism and ophthalmopathy. General observations from the study: Patients with ophthalmopathy were separated from those with stable hyperthyroidism by a 13 V-J model.

In its sample, this clonotype was seen many times. Its target is not known. The length of the CDR3 is 13 residues. Germline V lookup: CDR1 KGHSH, CDR2 LQKENI. Trimming took 6 bases from V and 6 from J, leaving 12 bases between them. Hyperthyroidism of Graves' type that showed no ophthalmopathy progression within 18 months was stable. Uncontrolled infection, other autoimmune disease, pregnancy or lactation barred patients from enrollment. RNA transcripts gave rise to amplified TCR beta CDR3 regions. TCR CDR3 underwent first-round RT-PCR with the HTBI primer set. One entry per CDR3 protein, called by TCRdb with MiXCR from the multiplex PCR reads. This table holds 650,000 to 750,000 distinct CDR3 sequences, less than 15% found once.

The J gene is TRBJ1-5, the V gene TRBV18; D uncertain. Sequencing used blood. The source is a woman aged 18-29 years with Graves' hyperthyroidism. The CDR3 here is CASSPTAGQPQHF. The CDR3 DNA follows: TGTGCCAGCTCCCCTACAGCGGGTCAGCCCCAGCATTTT.